The 14 T cell receptor beta chains in this list originate from one sample, sequenced in a study of regulatory T cells in long-lasting Graves disease. In building TCR beta libraries, iRepertoire HTBI primers were used together with Arm-PCR of CDR3 regions. TCRdb reanalysed the multiplex PCR reads using MiXCR and keeps one entry per CDR3 protein. The sample comprises around 500,000 distinct CDR3 sequences, more than 15% of which are singletons, and more than 20% rests with the top ten. The time point: newly diagnosed GD, antithyroid drugs for less than 3 months. PBMCs were the source of the RNA used for TCR sequencing. The same data also contributed to another study, on T cells in Graves' hyperthyroidism and ophthalmopathy.

The sequenced sample was peripheral blood mononuclear cells (PBMCs), obtained at new diagnosis, from a patient treated with antithyroid drugs. The receptors originated from a middle-aged woman with Graves disease.

This clonotype was observed many times. This sequence joins TRBV6-1 and TRBJ2-5, with D possibly called TRBD1 or TRBD2 (6 bases each). The germline V gene encodes CDR1 MNHNS and CDR2 SASEGT. The CDR3 covers 14 residues. The V and J ends lost 5 bases and 5 bases respectively, with 15 bases between them. DNA for the CDR3: TGTGCCAGCAGTAGGGATGGAGGGGGGGAGACCCAGTACTTC. It is translated as CASSRDGGGETQYF.

The chain is built from TRBV12-5 and TRBJ1-1, with 9 bases fitting TRBD1. The CDR3 sequence is 16 residues long. Losses at the gene ends were 3 bases for V and 0 bases for J; bases not matched to a gene: 5. Per the germline V gene, CDR1 is LGHNT and CDR2 is FRNRAP. The CDR3 bases are TGTGCTAGTGGTTTTTTCACAGGGGGCATGAACACTGAAGCTTTCTTT. This codes for CASGFFTGGMNTEAFF. The full variable domain, with the rest looked up from reference TRBV12-5 and TRBJ1-1, is DARVTQTPRHKVTEMGQEVTMRCQPILGHNTVFWYRQTMMQGLELLAYFRNRAPLDDSGMPKDRFSAEMPDATLATLKIQPSEPRDSAVYFCASGFFTGGMNTEAFFGQGTRLTVV.

In its sample, this clonotype was seen many times. This sequence joins TRBV3-1 and TRBJ1-3; no definite D call. Trimming stripped 6 bases from V and 5 bases from J, with 5 bases between. CDR3 length: 11 amino acids. Germline V gene data show CDR1 as LGHDT and CDR2 as YNNKEL (reference sequence). CDR3 sequence reads: CASSLRNTIYF. In DNA form, the CDR3 reads TGTGCCAGCAGTCTAAGAAACACCATATATTTT. The full variable domain, in which reference TRBV3-1 and TRBJ1-3 provide the parts outside the CDR3, is DTAVSQTPKYLVTQMGNDKSIKCEQNLGHDTMYWYKQDSKKFLKIMFSYNNKELIINETVPNRFSPKSPDKAHLNLHINSLELGDSAVYFCASSLRNTIYFGEGSWLTVV.

The rearrangement uses TRBV29-1 and TRBJ1-1; a possible D gene is TRBD1 (5 bases). The CDR3 spans 14 residues. Germline V gene sequence: CDR1 SQVTM, CDR2 ANQGSEA. V was pared by 0 bases and J by 1 base, with 9 bases between. This CDR3 is CSVEETDPNTEAFF. For the CDR3, the DNA is TGCAGCGTTGAAGAGACAGATCCGAACACTGAAGCTTTCTTT.

The chain combines TRBV13 with TRBJ2-3; D uncertain. The CDR3 has 15 amino acids. The V gene's germline CDR1 is PRHDT and CDR2 FYEKMQ (reference sequence). Trimming took off 6 bases at V and 7 bases at J, with 20 bases between the two ends. The CDR3 protein is CASSSYKVPPNTQYF. The CDR3 DNA sequence: TGTGCCAGCAGTTCTTATAAGGTTCCCCCAAATACGCAGTATTTT.

The chain couples TRBV3-1 to TRBJ2-7, with 8 bases aligning to TRBD2. The ends lost 5 bases at V and 3 bases at J; junction bases unmatched: 6. CDR3 length equals 14 residues. Germline assignment: CDR1 LGHDT and CDR2 YNNKEL (reference sequence). CDR3 sequence reads: CASSRPGLVYEQYF. CDR3 sequence (DNA): TGTGCCAGCAGCAGACCGGGACTAGTCTACGAGCAGTACTTC.

This clonotype was counted a few times. The V call is TRBV7-2, the J call TRBJ2-3; D is unresolved. CDR3 length: 15 amino acids. Germline lookup yields CDR1 SGHTA and CDR2 FQGNSA. V shed 5 bases and J shed 4 bases, with 16 bases lying between them. The CDR3 loop reads CASSPTMAVPDTQYF. For the CDR3, the DNA is TGTGCCAGCAGCCCTACTATGGCAGTCCCAGATACGCAGTATTTT.

This clonotype was found many times. This chain links TRBV20-1 with TRBJ2-1; D is possibly TRBD1 (6 bases). V was clipped by 6 bases and J by 7 bases, with 10 bases between them. The CDR3 runs to 11 residues. CDR1 and CDR2 from the germline V gene are DFQATT and SNEGSKA (reference sequence). The CDR3: CSAEDRNEQFF. CDR3 coding DNA: TGCAGTGCCGAGGACAGAAATGAGCAGTTCTTC.

This clonotype appeared many times. A junction end diverges from the germline sequence, so it may reflect a read error. CDR3 bases: TGCGCCAGCAGTCCTACCGGGGAGCTGTTTTTT. It yields the protein CASSPTGELFF. V gene TRBV18 combines with J gene TRBJ2-2; D unresolved. This CDR3 comprises 11 residues. Looked up from germline, CDR1 is KGHSH and CDR2 is LQKENI.

The CDR3 sequence is CATSSTRNHAGNTIYF. The CDR3 DNA reads as TGTGCCACCAGCTCGACCCGGAATCACGCCGGAAACACCATATATTTT. The chain joins TRBV19 to TRBJ1-3; D is ambiguous. Trimming left V 10 bases short and J 4 bases short, with 23 bases between. Germline loops: CDR1 LNHDA, CDR2 SQIVND (reference sequence). This CDR3 has 16 residues. The full variable domain, in which reference TRBV19 and TRBJ1-3 provide the parts outside the CDR3, is DGGITQSPKYLFRKEGQNVTLSCEQNLNHDAMYWYRQDPGQGLRLIYYSQIVNDFQKGDIAEGYSVSREKKESFPLTVTSAQKNPTAFYLCATSSTRNHAGNTIYFGEGSWLTVV.

This clonotype was picked up many times. The rearrangement links TRBV27 to TRBJ1-2; D perhaps matches TRBD1 (6 bases). V was pared by 3 bases and J by 7 bases, with 18 bases between. CDR1 and CDR2 (germline): MNHEY, SMNVEV (reference sequence). This CDR3 has 15 amino acids. CDR3 coding DNA: TGTGCCAGCAGTTTCTGGGCAGGGGAAAGGAGTGGCTACACCTTC. Encoded protein: CASSFWAGERSGYTF.

The sample holds many counts of this clonotype. The CDR3 sequence is CASSTGGGNEQFF. In DNA form, the CDR3 reads TGTGCCAGCAGCACCGGAGGGGGCAATGAGCAGTTCTTC. J is TRBJ2-1 and V is TRBV11-1; D is perhaps TRBD1 or TRBD2 (6 bases each). V shed 5 bases and J shed 6 bases, with 11 bases lying between them. The CDR3 sequence is 13 residues long. Germline lookup yields CDR1 SGHAT and CDR2 FQDESV (reference sequence). The complete variable domain, with remaining parts taken from reference TRBV11-1 and TRBJ2-1, reads EAEVAQSPRYKITEKSQAVAFWCDPISGHATLYWYRQILGQGPELLVQFQDESVVDDSQLPKDRFSAERLKGVDSTLKIQPAELGDSAMYLCASSTGGGNEQFFGPGTRLTVL.

This clonotype was observed a few times. The rearrangement joins TRBV7-9 to TRBJ2-7; D gene ambiguous. Per the germline V gene, CDR1 is SEHNR and CDR2 is FQNEAQ (reference sequence). With 4 bases removed from V and 2 bases from J, the gap between germline ends came to 18 bases. The CDR3 is made up of 16 amino acids. The DNA of the CDR3 is TGTGCCAGCAGCTCCCTTTACTCCCCTGGGGCCTACGAGCAGTACTTC. Translated, it gives CASSSLYSPGAYEQYF.

This chain uses TRBV18 with TRBJ1-2, with 7 bases that match TRBD1. This CDR3 is 11 amino acids long. Germline CDR1 reads KGHSH; CDR2 reads LQKENI. Germline trimming cut 2 bases from V and 14 bases from J; bases unmatched to any gene: 5. CDR3 coding DNA: TGTGCCAGCTCACCAGGTACAGGGGCGACCTTC. Protein: CASSPGTGATF. The whole variable domain, remainder taken from reference TRBV18 and TRBJ1-2, is NAGVMQNPRHLVRRRGQEARLRCSPMKGHSHVYWYRQLPEEGLKFMVYLQKENIIDESGMPKERFSAEFPKEGPSILRIQQVVRGDSAAYFCASSPGTGATFGSGTRLTVV.